Listed below are T cell receptor beta chains from one sample, sequenced in a study of T cell changes during pregnancy in multiple sclerosis. TCRdb's table, derived via immunoSEQ multiplex PCR, lists solely in-frame clones and lacks some. The table has approximately 88,000 clones, almost 95% seen once; the top ten hold 2% to 2.5%. The sample here was peripheral blood, taken in the third trimester of pregnancy. Receptors originate from a female donor with multiple sclerosis, enrolled in a pregnancy study. Each CDR3 is given with its conserved first and last residue. The D gene is left open where the match is weak. Size is omitted from some rows. Given values are once, few, many or a class for expanded clones.

J: TRBJ1-2; size: .; V: TRBV6-1; D: TRBD1; DNA: TGTGCCAGCAGTGAATTCACAGGGGGGCGGTCTGATGGCTACACCTTC; CDR3: CASSEFTGGRSDGYTF
J: TRBJ1-2; size: .; V: TRBV19; D: .; DNA: TGTGCCAGTAGCATACTAGCTAACTATGGCTACACCTTC; CDR3: CASSILANYGYTF
J: TRBJ2-7; size: once; V: TRBV6-5; D: .; DNA: TGTGCCAGCAGCCCTCGACTCGGCCCCTACGAGCAGTACTTC; CDR3: CASSPRLGPYEQYF
J: TRBJ1-4; size: .; V: TRBV18; D: .; DNA: TGTGCCAGCTCACAGGGGATAGATGAAAAACTGTTTTTT; CDR3: CASSQGIDEKLFF
J: TRBJ1-1; size: .; V: TRBV15; D: .; DNA: TGTGCCACCAGCATAACCGGGACACATAACACTGAAGCTTTCTTT; CDR3: CATSITGTHNTEAFF
J: TRBJ2-1; size: once; V: TRBV2; D: .; DNA: TGTGCCAGCAGGGAGGGGATCGGTAATGAGCAGTTCTTC; CDR3: CASREGIGNEQFF
J: TRBJ2-1; size: .; V: TRBV4-1; D: TRBD1; DNA: TGCGCCAGCAGCCAAGAGATCCCTCAGGGGGCATACTACAATGAGCAGTTCTTC; CDR3: CASSQEIPQGAYYNEQFF
J: TRBJ2-1; size: once; V: TRBV9; D: TRBD2; DNA: TGTGCCAGCAGCGTAGGTTCTAGCGGAGGGGTCAATGAGCAGTTCTTC; CDR3: CASSVGSSGGVNEQFF
J: TRBJ2-7; size: .; V: TRBV27; D: TRBD1; DNA: TGTGCCAGCAGCGGACAGGGAGTGATCTACGAGCAGTACTTC; CDR3: CASSGQGVIYEQYF
J: TRBJ2-7; size: medium-sized; V: TRBV2; D: .; DNA: TGTGCCAGCAGCCTGCCGGGGGTTTACGAGCAGTACTTC; CDR3: CASSLPGVYEQYF
J: TRBJ2-1; size: .; V: TRBV7-3; D: TRBD2; DNA: TGTGCCAGCAGCTTAAGGGGACTAGCGGGAGGGCCGAATTCCTACAATGAGCAGTTCTTC; CDR3: CASSLRGLAGGPNSYNEQFF
J: TRBJ2-2; size: .; V: TRBV29-1; D: .; DNA: TGCAGCGTTGGGGGGGGCGCCGGGGAGCTGTTTTTT; CDR3: CSVGGGAGELFF
J: TRBJ2-3; size: .; V: TRBV27; D: .; DNA: TGTGCCAGCAGTATATTAACTAGATCTAGAGATACGCAGTATTTT; CDR3: CASSILTRSRDTQYF
J: TRBJ1-4; size: .; V: TRBV6-1; D: .; DNA: TGTGCCAGCAGTGAACAGGGCAGTTTTGAAAAACTGTTTTTT; CDR3: CASSEQGSFEKLFF
J: TRBJ2-5; size: .; V: TRBV7-2; D: .; DNA: TGTGCCAGCAGCCCACGGAGTTTTTCAGAGACCCAGTACTTC; CDR3: CASSPRSFSETQYF
J: TRBJ2-3; size: .; V: TRBV5-1; D: TRBD2; DNA: TGCGCCGCCGGAAGGTGGCGGGAGCCCTCACACACAGATACGCAGTATTTT; CDR3: CAAGRWREPSHTDTQYF
J: TRBJ2-7; size: .; V: TRBV19; D: .; DNA: TGTGCCAGTTCCAGCCAGGGAAGCTCCTACGAGCAGTACTTC; CDR3: CASSSQGSSYEQYF
J: TRBJ2-3; size: .; V: TRBV2; D: .; DNA: TGTGCCAGCAGTGAAACAGGGACAGATACGCAGTATTTT; CDR3: CASSETGTDTQYF
J: TRBJ1-3; size: once; V: TRBV7-9; D: TRBD1; DNA: TGTGCCAGCAGCTTAGGGGGGACAGTCGACTCTGGAAACACCATATATTTT; CDR3: CASSLGGTVDSGNTIYF
J: TRBJ1-2; size: .; V: TRBV6-6; D: .; DNA: TGTGCCAGCAGTTACCTCCAGGGTCAAGGCTACACCTTC; CDR3: CASSYLQGQGYTF
J: TRBJ1-1; size: few; V: TRBV19; D: .; DNA: TGTGCCAGTATATCCAGGGGGAACACTGAAGCTTTCTTT; CDR3: CASISRGNTEAFF
J: TRBJ2-3; size: once; V: TRBV29-1; D: .; DNA: TGCAGCGTGCGGGGCGCAGATACGCAGTATTTT; CDR3: CSVRGADTQYF